The next 26 T cell receptor beta chains were all read from a single sample in a study of blood T cell repertoires in COVID-19. Measured with immunoSEQ multiplex PCR; TCRdb has only the in-frame clones, and not every one. The repertoire includes approximately 110,000 clones, over 70% of them detected once, and approximately 4.2% sits in the top ten. Sequencing was carried out using peripheral blood. The source of these receptors is a human donor in a cohort sampled during active or convalescent COVID-19.

The chain combines TRBV4-1 with TRBJ1-1; TRBD1 aligns across 7 bases. V lost 1 base and J lost 3; bases outside the gene matches: 5. The CDR3 totals 15 residues. The V gene's germline CDR1 is MGHRA and CDR2 YSYEKL. CDR3 in amino acids: CASSQVGTGDTEAFF. The CDR3 nucleotides are TGCGCCAGCAGCCAAGTTGGCACAGGGGACACTGAAGCTTTCTTT.

The gene calls are TRBV7-3 and TRBJ2-1; possibly TRBD2 for D (6 bases). CDR3 size: 14 residues. With 6 bases removed from V and 8 bases from J, the gap between germline ends came to 17 bases. Germline CDR1 and CDR2: SGHTA and FQGTGA. DNA for the CDR3: TGTGCCAGCAGGAAGACCGGGACTTCGCATGAGCAGTTCTTC. The encoded protein is CASRKTGTSHEQFF.

The chain recombines TRBV24-1 with TRBJ2-3; a weak D match, TRBD1 (5 bases). CDR1 and CDR2 from the germline V gene are KGHDR and SFDVKD. The CDR3 length is 14 residues. Trimming left V 8 bases short and J 3 bases short, with 14 bases between. This CDR3 is CATNPGSVTDTQYF. DNA of the CDR3: TGTGCCACCAACCCAGGGTCGGTGACAGATACGCAGTATTTT.

The rearrangement joins TRBV6-1 to TRBJ1-4, with TRBD1 matching 8 bases. The CDR3 loop spans 14 amino acids. CDR1 is MNHNS and CDR2 is SASEGT in the germline V gene. The J segment lost 7 bases and the V segment lost 3 bases, leaving 4 bases of the junction unmatched. CDR3 in DNA: TGTGCCAGCAGTGACAGGGGGCGCGGTGAAAAACTGTTTTTT. Its protein is CASSDRGRGEKLFF.

This sequence joins TRBV11-2 and TRBJ1-6; no definite D call. The ends were cut back, 1 base at V and 6 bases at J, with 4 bases in the middle. Germline CDR1 and CDR2: SGHAT and FQNNGV. The CDR3 is 13 residues long. CDR3 region: CASSLALNSPLHF. CDR3 DNA: TGTGCCAGCAGCTTAGCCCTTAATTCACCCCTCCACTTT. The complete variable domain, with remaining parts taken from reference TRBV11-2 and TRBJ1-6, reads EAGVAQSPRYKIIEKRQSVAFWCNPISGHATLYWYQQILGQGPKLLIQFQNNGVVDDSQLPKDRFSAERLKGVDSTLKIQPAKLEDSAVYLCASSLALNSPLHFGNGTRLTVT.

This chain links TRBV7-9 with TRBJ1-6; 7 bases line up with TRBD1. From germline, CDR1 is SEHNR and CDR2 FQNEAQ (reference sequence). The ends lost 5 bases at V and 5 bases at J; junction bases unmatched: 3. This CDR3 region has 14 residues. The CDR3 coding sequence is TGTGCCAGCAGCGACAGGGTGGATAATTCACCCCTCCACTTT. The encoded protein is CASSDRVDNSPLHF.

The V and J genes are TRBV7-2 and TRBJ2-5, with 12 bases identical to TRBD2. The CDR3 totals 18 residues. In germline, CDR1 is SGHTA, CDR2 FQGNSA. Germline trimming cut 5 bases from V and 2 bases from J; bases unmatched to any gene: 12. DNA for the CDR3: TGTGCCAGCAGCAACGGACTAGCGGGGACCACCTTACAAGAGACCCAGTACTTC. Translation gives CASSNGLAGTTLQETQYF.

The V gene is TRBV18, the J gene TRBJ1-1; TRBD1 matches 8 bases. The CDR3 has 15 residues. Unmatched junction bases numbered 2, after V lost 2 bases and J lost 0 bases. Germline V gene data show CDR1 as KGHSH and CDR2 as LQKENI. CDR3 bases: TGTGCCAGCTCACCAGGACAGGGAATGAACACTGAAGCTTTCTTT. This codes for CASSPGQGMNTEAFF. Using reference TRBV18 and TRBJ1-1 for the parts outside the CDR3, the full variable domain is NAGVMQNPRHLVRRRGQEARLRCSPMKGHSHVYWYRQLPEEGLKFMVYLQKENIIDESGMPKERFSAEFPKEGPSILRIQQVVRGDSAAYFCASSPGQGMNTEAFFGQGTRLTVV.

This clone was observed a few times. V usage is TRBV6-5 and J usage is TRBJ1-5, with D maybe TRBD1 (5 bases). From germline, CDR1 is MNHEY and CDR2 SVGAGI. The CDR3 contains 14 residues. Trimming left V 5 bases short and J 4 bases short, with 12 bases between. CDR3 DNA: TGTGCCAGCAGTAGCACGCAGGGAAATCAGCCCCAGCATTTT. It encodes CASSSTQGNQPQHF.

The chain uses TRBV3-1 (or the pseudogene TRBV3-2) and TRBJ2-4; D unclear. The CDR3 sequence is 15 residues long. The V end was cut by 5 bases, the J end by 0 bases, with 11 bases between. Germline V gene sequence: CDR1 LGHDT, CDR2 YNNKEL (reference sequence). The CDR3 region is CASSSARIAKNIQYF. The CDR3 nucleotides are TGTGCCAGCAGCTCCGCGAGGATAGCCAAAAACATTCAGTACTTC.

V is TRBV5-5 and J is TRBJ1-6; D unclear. Trimming stripped 2 bases from V and 8 bases from J, with 5 bases between. This CDR3 comprises 12 residues. In germline, CDR1 is SGHKS, CDR2 YYEKEE (reference sequence). The CDR3 DNA follows: TGTGCCAGCAGCTTCGGGTATTCACCCCTCCACTTT. The encoded protein is CASSFGYSPLHF.

This clone was recorded a few times. This rearrangement joins TRBV9 to TRBJ2-3; 8 bases fit TRBD2. Germline loops: CDR1 SGDLS, CDR2 YYNGEE. V gave up 0 bases and J gave up 6 bases; unmatched junction bases: 3. The CDR3 extends over 14 amino acids. CDR3: CASSVVAGFDTQYF. CDR3 in DNA: TGTGCCAGCAGCGTAGTAGCGGGATTTGATACGCAGTATTTT.

The CDR3 nucleotides read TGTGCCAGCTCACCACCGGGACAGGGGGCATTGAATGAGCAGTTCTTC. Protein sequence: CASSPPGQGALNEQFF. The J gene is TRBJ2-1, the V gene TRBV18, with TRBD1 matching 12 bases. The CDR3 covers 16 residues. Trimming at V came to 0 bases and at J to 7 bases, leaving 4 bases not matched to a gene. The germline V gene encodes CDR1 KGHSH and CDR2 LQKENI.

The chain combines TRBV4-3 with TRBJ1-1; 8 bases agree with TRBD1. Germline assignment: CDR1 LGHNA and CDR2 YSLEER. CDR3 size: 15 residues. V lost 5 bases and J lost 1; bases outside the gene matches: 6. Written as DNA, the CDR3 is TGCGCCAGCAGCGACACCGGGACAGGGAACACTGAAGCTTTCTTT. The encoded protein is CASSDTGTGNTEAFF.

In nucleotides, the CDR3 is TGCAGTGCTAGTATGAACAGGGGTTTCCAGCCCCAGCATTTT. Amino acid sequence: CSASMNRGFQPQHF. The V call is TRBV20-1, the J call TRBJ1-5; 7 bases map to TRBD1. V trimming: 3 bases; J trimming: 7 bases; junction bases outside the gene matches: 9. Germline lookup yields CDR1 DFQATT and CDR2 SNEGSKA (reference sequence). CDR3 size: 14 residues.

The CDR3 is CASKQTSGGSGNTIYF. CDR3 DNA: TGTGCCAGTAAACAAACTTCAGGGGGCTCTGGAAACACCATATATTTT. This chain uses TRBV19 with TRBJ1-3; 7 bases map to TRBD1. Per the germline V gene, CDR1 is LNHDA and CDR2 is SQIVND (reference sequence). This CDR3 spans 16 amino acids. J lost 0 bases, V lost 7 bases, and 9 bases had no gene match.

The chain carries TRBV28 and TRBJ1-1, with D possibly matching TRBD1 (5 bases). V lost 7 bases, J lost 1 base, and 13 bases lay in between. The length of the CDR3 is 14 residues. Germline V gene lookup returns CDR1 MDHEN and CDR2 SYDVKM. The CDR3 bases are TGTGCCAGCATAACAGGCGGAAGGAACACTGAAGCTTTCTTT. This codes for CASITGGRNTEAFF.

The rearrangement joins TRBV4-3 to TRBJ2-1, with TRBD2 matching over 9 bases. The CDR3 is 20 amino acids. Germline V gives CDR1 LGHNA, CDR2 YSLEER. With V trimmed by 0 bases and J by 4 bases, 16 bases remained unmatched. The CDR3 protein is CASSQDLFGSGGISYNEQFF. CDR3 in DNA: TGCGCCAGCAGCCAAGATCTTTTTGGGAGCGGGGGGATCTCTTACAATGAGCAGTTCTTC.

This chain's CDR3 is CASSLARGLETQYF. The CDR3, as DNA: TGTGCCAGCAGCTTAGCCAGGGGATTAGAGACCCAGTACTTC. The chain carries TRBV7-2 and TRBJ2-5; the D gene is possibly TRBD1 (6 bases). The length of the CDR3 is 14 residues. V was shortened by 0 bases and J by 4 bases, with 9 bases between the two germline ends. Looked up from germline, CDR1 is SGHTA and CDR2 is FQGNSA. Drawing the rest from reference TRBV7-2 and TRBJ2-5, the complete variable domain is GAGVSQSPSNKVTEKGKDVELRCDPISGHTALYWYRQSLGQGLEFLIYFQGNSAPDKSGLPSDRFSAERTGGSVSTLTIQRTQQEDSAVYLCASSLARGLETQYFGPGTRLLVL.

V usage is TRBV14 and J usage is TRBJ2-3; TRBD2 might be the D (6 bases). V was trimmed by 4 bases and J by 9 bases, leaving 11 bases between them. This CDR3 has 12 residues. Germline lookup yields CDR1 SGHDN and CDR2 FVKESK. The DNA of the CDR3 is TGTGCCAGCAGCCGGGACTGGGCCACGCAGTATTTT. The encoded protein is CASSRDWATQYF.

This clone was seen a few times. The chain joins TRBV9 to TRBJ1-2; no definite D call. Trimming removed 0 bases at V and 2 bases at J, with 8 bases between. Looked up from germline, CDR1 is SGDLS and CDR2 is YYNGEE. This CDR3 is built from 14 residues. CDR3: CASSVAPGNYGYTF. The CDR3 bases are TGTGCCAGCAGCGTAGCCCCGGGGAACTATGGCTACACCTTC. Based on the CDR3 plus reference TRBV9 and TRBJ1-2, the full variable domain is DSGVTQTPKHLITATGQRVTLRCSPRSGDLSVYWYQQSLDQGLQFLIQYYNGEERAKGNILERFSAQQFPDLHSELNLSSLELGDSALYFCASSVAPGNYGYTFGSGTRLTVV.

This clone was counted only a few times. The chain uses TRBV12-5 and TRBJ2-1; TRBD1 aligns across 9 bases. The CDR3 is 15 residues long. Germline loops: CDR1 LGHNT, CDR2 FRNRAP. V was clipped by 4 bases and J by 8 bases; unmatched bases: 9. CDR3 protein: CASGYDRGFFHEQFF. Here the CDR3 DNA reads TGTGCTAGTGGTTACGACAGGGGGTTCTTTCATGAGCAGTTCTTC.

The J gene is TRBJ2-7, the V gene TRBV6-5, with TRBD1 matching over 9 bases. With 6 bases clipped from V and 3 bases from J, the junction kept 6 bases outside the gene matches. Looked up from germline, CDR1 is MNHEY and CDR2 is SVGAGI. This CDR3 comprises 14 residues. The DNA of the CDR3 is TGTGCCAGCAGAGACAGGGGGTGGGACTACGAGCAGTACTTC. As protein: CASRDRGWDYEQYF.

V and J are TRBV27 and TRBJ1-6, with 7 positions matching TRBD1. V lost 2 bases and J lost 10; bases outside the gene matches: 5. The CDR3 extends over 14 amino acids. CDR1 is MNHEY, CDR2 SMNVEV, per germline (reference sequence). The CDR3 DNA follows: TGTGCCAGCAGTTTAGTACAGGGGTACTCACCCCTCCACTTT. Its protein product is CASSLVQGYSPLHF.

As DNA, the CDR3 is TGTGCCAGCAGAGCCAGGGTGGCCCTGAACACTGAAGCTTTCTTT. This codes for CASRARVALNTEAFF. V and J are TRBV2 and TRBJ1-1, with D possibly matching TRBD1 (5 bases). The CDR3 consists of 15 residues. V was shortened by 6 bases and J by 0 bases, with 14 bases between the two germline ends. Germline V CDR1 and CDR2: SNHLY, FYNNEI.

CDR3 bases: TGTGCCAGCAGCCAACTAGCGGGAGTAGGTGCCGGGGAGCTGTTTTTT. It codes for CASSQLAGVGAGELFF. The V and J genes are TRBV9 and TRBJ2-2, with 11 bases matching TRBD2. V shed 4 bases and J 6 bases; nucleotides not matched to a gene: 8. Germline loops: CDR1 SGDLS, CDR2 YYNGEE. CDR3 length equals 16 residues.